One and the same sample provided the 15 T cell receptor beta chains below, sequenced in a study of beta chain features in type 1 diabetes. Expressed TCRB transcripts were sequenced, since all the RNA that had been isolated was reverse transcribed. Method: immunoSEQ multiplex PCR; TCRdb's copy keeps in-frame clones and lacks some. The sample has 850,000 to 900,000 clones; 15% to 20% are singletons. Sequencing used naive CD4+ T cells from blood. Receptors originate from a woman aged 18-35 years in good health.

The J gene is TRBJ2-3, the V gene TRBV15; possible D gene TRBD2, 6 bases. Germline assignment: CDR1 LNHNV and CDR2 YYDKDF (reference sequence). V gave up 3 bases and J gave up 4 bases, with 14 bases separating them. This CDR3 has 15 amino acids. CDR3 protein: CATSRGLGVSDTQYF. In nucleotides, the CDR3 is TGTGCCACCAGCAGGGGACTTGGTGTGTCAGATACGCAGTATTTT. Supplemented by reference TRBV15 and TRBJ2-3, the full variable domain reads DAMVIQNPRYQVTQFGKPVTLSCSQTLNHNVMYWYQQKSSQAPKLLFHYYDKDFNNEADTPDNFQSRRPNTSFCFLDIRSPGLGDTAMYLCATSRGLGVSDTQYFGPGTRLTVL.

This clone was observed a few times. Other DNA sequences of this sample code for an identical CDR3. This chain links TRBV7-3 with TRBJ2-2; D might be TRBD1 (5 bases). CDR1 and CDR2 (germline): SGHTA, FQGTGA. V gave up 4 bases and J gave up 1 base, with 7 bases separating them. The CDR3 extends over 14 amino acids. The CDR3 sequence: CASSSQGNTGELFF. The CDR3 nucleotides read TGTGCCAGCAGCTCCCAGGGGAACACCGGGGAGCTGTTTTTT.

J is TRBJ1-2 and V is TRBV18, with a weak D call TRBD1 (5 bases). Looked up from germline, CDR1 is KGHSH and CDR2 is LQKENI. Trimming stripped 3 bases from V and 2 bases from J, with 10 bases between. The CDR3 is made up of 14 amino acids. The CDR3 loop reads CASSPNDSNYGYTF. CDR3 bases: TGTGCCAGCTCACCGAACGACAGCAACTATGGCTACACCTTC.

This clone came up a few times. For the CDR3, the DNA is TGCGCCAGCAGCCAAGACGTGCTGACAGGGAGTGAAAAACTGTTTTTT. It encodes CASSQDVLTGSEKLFF. The chain uses TRBV4-3 and TRBJ1-4; TRBD1 matches at 7 bases. Trimming cost V 0 bases and J 7 bases; bases outside gene matches: 8. The germline CDR1 and CDR2 sequences are LGHNA and YSLEER. The CDR3 sequence is 16 residues long.

This clone was seen only a few times. The CDR3 DNA is TGTGCCAGCAGTTCCTTACATGCAGGGGCCAACGTCCTGACTTTC. Encoded protein: CASSSLHAGANVLTF. The rearrangement uses TRBV6-6 and TRBJ2-6; no definite D call. The CDR3 extends over 15 amino acids. From germline, CDR1 is MNHNY and CDR2 SVGAGI (reference sequence). V lost 4 bases, J lost 4 bases, and 11 bases lay in between.

As regards this clone: The junction differs from germline at one of its ends, possibly a read error. CDR3 DNA sequence: TGTGCCAGCACCTTAAGGGATAGGAATTTGTACGAGCAGTACTTC. Its protein is CASTLRDRNLYEQYF. The chain has TRBV7-3 and TRBJ2-7; D gene unclear. Germline CDR1 is SGHTA and CDR2 is FQGTGA. The CDR3 has 15 amino acids.

Comments on this clone: An end of the junction differs from the germline gene, which may be a read error. The rearrangement links TRBV11-2 to TRBJ2-1, with TRBD2 as a possible D gene (5 bases). The CDR3 contains 14 residues. CDR1 SGHAT and CDR2 FQNNGV come from the germline V gene. The CDR3 protein is CASRLGSSYNEQFF. The CDR3 bases are TGTGCCAGCAGGTTAGGGAGCTCCTACAATGAGCAGTTCTTC.

This clone turned up a few times. The chain has TRBV14 and TRBJ2-2; TRBD2 aligns across 10 bases. The CDR3 length is 16 residues. Germline V gene data show CDR1 as SGHDN and CDR2 as FVKESK. The junction had 6 bases not matched to a gene; V was cut back by 4 bases and J by 4 bases. The CDR3 loop reads CASSRLAGYSTGELFF. The CDR3 coding sequence is TGTGCCAGCAGCCGACTAGCGGGCTACAGCACCGGGGAGCTGTTTTTT.

The rearrangement links TRBV9 to TRBJ2-1; 12 bases agree with TRBD2. The CDR3 sequence is 19 residues long. CDR1 SGDLS and CDR2 YYNGEE come from the germline V gene. J gave up 0 bases and V 4 bases, and 11 bases lay outside the gene matches. CDR3 region: CASSPGLAGPSSSYNEQFF. DNA for the CDR3: TGTGCCAGCAGCCCGGGACTAGCGGGTCCCTCGAGCTCCTACAATGAGCAGTTCTTC.

This clone appeared a few times. V and J are TRBV19 and TRBJ2-2; D gene ambiguous. CDR1 LNHDA and CDR2 SQIVND come from the germline V gene (reference sequence). V was shortened by 5 bases and J by 8 bases, with 12 bases between the two germline ends. There are 13 residues in the CDR3. CDR3 nucleotides: TGTGCCAGTAGTCCCCAGGACGGGGGGGAGCTGTTTTTT. It is translated as CASSPQDGGELFF.

This clone was detected only a few times. V and J are TRBV2 and TRBJ2-7; the match to TRBD1 covers 7 bases. J was trimmed by 6 bases and V by 4 bases; bases with no gene match: 3. CDR3 length: 12 residues. Germline V gives CDR1 SNHLY, CDR2 FYNNEI. CDR3 bases: TGTGCCAGCAGTGCCCACAGGGGCGAGCAGTACTTC. This codes for CASSAHRGEQYF.

The chain is built from TRBV11-1 and TRBJ2-7; D is undetermined. V lost 2 bases and J 4 bases, leaving 6 bases between the germline ends. Germline CDR1 and CDR2: SGHAT and FQDESV (reference sequence). This CDR3 has 12 amino acids. CDR3 protein: CASSLNLYEQYF. CDR3 bases: TGTGCCAGCAGCTTAAATTTGTACGAGCAGTACTTC.

This clone has just a few counts. The CDR3 DNA reads TGTGCCACCAGCAGAGACGATAGCAATCAGCCCCAGCATTTT. Its translation is CATSRDDSNQPQHF. The rearrangement links TRBV15 to TRBJ1-5; unclear D gene. Trimming cost V 0 bases and J 0 bases, with 3 bases left between them. The germline V gene has CDR1 LNHNV and CDR2 YYDKDF (reference sequence). The CDR3 contains 14 residues.

This clone was detected a few times. This chain links TRBV9 with TRBJ2-1, with a weak D call TRBD2 (6 bases). Germline V CDR1 and CDR2: SGDLS, YYNGEE. Trimming pared 3 bases from V and 1 base from J, leaving 11 bases between. This CDR3 spans 15 amino acids. The DNA of the CDR3 is TGTGCCAGCAGCGCAGAGGACTATTCCTACAATGAGCAGTTCTTC. As protein: CASSAEDYSYNEQFF.

There are a few counts of this clone. V gene TRBV5-4 combines with J gene TRBJ2-3; maybe TRBD1 (7 bases). The germline gives CDR1 SGHNT, CDR2 YYREEE (reference sequence). Between the trimmed V and J ends, which lost 2 bases and 4 bases, there was a span of 11 bases. This CDR3 contains 14 residues. CDR3 DNA: TGTGCCAGCAGCTTCACAGGGGAGGCAGATACGCAGTATTTT. Translated: CASSFTGEADTQYF.